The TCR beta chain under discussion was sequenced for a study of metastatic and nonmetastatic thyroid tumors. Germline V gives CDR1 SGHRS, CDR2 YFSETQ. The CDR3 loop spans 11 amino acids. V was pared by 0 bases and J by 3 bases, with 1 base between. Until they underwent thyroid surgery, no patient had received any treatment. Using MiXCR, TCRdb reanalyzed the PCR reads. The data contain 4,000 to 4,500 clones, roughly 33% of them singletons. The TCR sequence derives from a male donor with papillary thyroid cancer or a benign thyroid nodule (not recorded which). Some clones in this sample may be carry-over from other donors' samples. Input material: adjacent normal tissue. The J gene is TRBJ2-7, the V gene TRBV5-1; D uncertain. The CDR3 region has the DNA TGCGCCAGCAGCTTGGACTACGAGCAGTACTTC. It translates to CASSLDYEQYF.